Given below is one T cell receptor (beta chain) in context. Its specificity is not known. This sample is part of a study of Ad26.COV2.S vaccination and SARS-CoV-2 variants. Study-level results: TCR breadth and depth analyses may have underestimated total T cell responses. In vaccinated individuals, spike-specific CD8+ and CD4+ T cell responses reportedly displayed substantial breadth. Vaccinees showed greater spike-specific TCR breadth than placebo recipients.

The CDR3 totals 14 residues. Germline loops: CDR1 LNHDA, CDR2 SQIVND (reference sequence). V was pared by 3 bases and J by 4 bases, with 13 bases between. Assay: immunoSEQ multiplex PCR; the TCRdb copy retains only in-frame clones and omits some. The sample has some 190,000 clones; approximately 90% are singletons. V and J are TRBV19 and TRBJ2-7; the D call may be TRBD1 or TRBD2 (5 bases each). Sequencing was performed on peripheral blood, taken after recovery from COVID-19. The TCR comes from a human donor who had recovered from COVID-19. CDR3 protein: CASSIKVGDYEQYF. DNA for the CDR3: TGTGCCAGTAGTATTAAAGTGGGGGATTACGAGCAGTACTTC.